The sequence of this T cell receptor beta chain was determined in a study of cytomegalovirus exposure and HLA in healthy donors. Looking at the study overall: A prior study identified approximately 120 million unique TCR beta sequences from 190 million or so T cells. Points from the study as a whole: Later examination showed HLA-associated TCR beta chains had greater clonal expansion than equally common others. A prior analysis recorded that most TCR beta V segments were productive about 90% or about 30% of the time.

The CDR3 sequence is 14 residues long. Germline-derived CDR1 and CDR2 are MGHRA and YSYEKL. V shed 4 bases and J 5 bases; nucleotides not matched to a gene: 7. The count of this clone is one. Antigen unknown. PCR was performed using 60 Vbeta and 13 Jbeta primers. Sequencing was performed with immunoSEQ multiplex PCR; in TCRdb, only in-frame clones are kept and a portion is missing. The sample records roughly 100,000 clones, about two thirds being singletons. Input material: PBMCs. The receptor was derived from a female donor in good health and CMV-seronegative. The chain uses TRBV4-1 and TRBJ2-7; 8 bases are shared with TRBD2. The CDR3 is CASSPQGLGDEQYF. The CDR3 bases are TGCGCCAGCAGCCCCCAGGGACTAGGGGACGAGCAGTACTTC.